These 30 T cell receptor beta chains were sequenced from one sample in a study of blood T cell repertoires in COVID-19. TCRdb's copy holds only in-frame clones and misses some; the assay was immunoSEQ multiplex PCR. The data contain under 300,000 clones, 75% to 90% of them singletons. The material sequenced was PBMCs or T cells enriched from blood (not recorded which). These receptors were taken from a woman aged 40 to 49 who had recovered from COVID-19.

The chain is built from TRBV7-2 and TRBJ2-5; unclear D gene. The V gene's germline CDR1 is SGHTA and CDR2 FQGNSA. This CDR3 spans 16 amino acids. V was cut by 6 bases and J by 5 bases, with 22 bases left in between. Written as DNA, the CDR3 is TGTGCCAGCAGTCCAAGAGGCCAGCCACCCCGGGAGACCCAGTACTTC. Translating it yields CASSPRGQPPRETQYF. The variable domain in full, completed from reference TRBV7-2 and TRBJ2-5, reads GAGVSQSPSNKVTEKGKDVELRCDPISGHTALYWYRQSLGQGLEFLIYFQGNSAPDKSGLPSDRFSAERTGGSVSTLTIQRTQQEDSAVYLCASSPRGQPPRETQYFGPGTRLLVL.

The chain links TRBV7-2 to TRBJ1-2, with a weak D call TRBD1 (6 bases). V dropped 1 base and J dropped 8 bases, with 11 bases sitting between them. The CDR3 has 13 amino acids. Per the germline V gene, CDR1 is SGHTA and CDR2 is FQGNSA. CDR3 DNA sequence: TGTGCCAGCAGCTTAGGCGGGGGCAGGGGCTACACCTTC. Translation: CASSLGGGRGYTF.

This clone turned up a few times. The J gene is TRBJ1-4, the V gene TRBV18; 8 nucleotides agree with TRBD1. This CDR3 comprises 17 residues. Germline V gene lookup returns CDR1 KGHSH and CDR2 LQKENI. After removal of 3 bases from V and 8 bases from J, the junction contained 14 bases not matched to a gene. The CDR3 region is CASSPGQEGLFGEKLFF. As DNA, the CDR3 is TGTGCCAGCTCACCGGGACAGGAGGGATTATTCGGAGAAAAACTGTTTTTT.

This rearrangement joins TRBV6-5 to TRBJ1-2; D is possibly TRBD1 (6 bases). Trimming took 6 bases from V and 4 from J, leaving 15 bases between them. This CDR3 has 14 residues. Germline V gene lookup returns CDR1 MNHEY and CDR2 SVGAGI. CDR3 residues: CASSDRTDSYGYTF. CDR3 in DNA: TGTGCCAGCAGCGACAGGACAGACTCCTATGGCTACACCTTC.

The rearrangement links TRBV3-1 (or the pseudogene TRBV3-2) to TRBJ1-1; 7 nucleotides line up with TRBD1. The CDR3 contains 15 residues. Germline V gene sequence: CDR1 LGHDT, CDR2 YNNKEL (reference sequence). Germline trimming cut 4 bases from V and 8 bases from J; bases unmatched to any gene: 13. CDR3 protein: CASSRGRRGRTEAFF. The DNA of the CDR3 is TGTGCCAGCAGCCGAGGGAGGAGGGGGCGTACAGAAGCTTTCTTT.

V gene TRBV18 combines with J gene TRBJ1-2, with 8 bases identical to TRBD1. This CDR3 has 14 residues. Trimming cost V 3 bases and J 7 bases; bases outside gene matches: 7. Germline V gene lookup returns CDR1 KGHSH and CDR2 LQKENI. The CDR3 DNA sequence: TGTGCCAGCTCACCCGACAGGGGCGGACTTGGCTACACCTTC. Translated: CASSPDRGGLGYTF.

J is TRBJ1-2 and V is TRBV19; 7 nucleotides agree with TRBD1. Germline loops: CDR1 LNHDA, CDR2 SQIVND (reference sequence). The length of the CDR3 is 15 residues. J was trimmed by 6 bases and V by 5 bases; bases with no gene match: 12. CDR3 amino acids: CASSAGTAKGDGYTF. CDR3 in DNA: TGTGCCAGTAGTGCGGGGACAGCAAAGGGAGATGGCTACACCTTC.

The chain employs TRBV27 and TRBJ1-1; D ambiguous. Trimming stripped 3 bases from V and 7 bases from J, with 18 bases between. The germline V gene encodes CDR1 MNHEY and CDR2 SMNVEV (reference sequence). The CDR3 sequence is 15 residues long. The CDR3 coding sequence is TGTGCCAGCAGTTTGTCGCTCAGGTATCATAATGAAGCTTTCTTT. As protein: CASSLSLRYHNEAFF.

The V call is TRBV9, the J call TRBJ1-2, with 7 bases fitting TRBD1. The CDR3 runs 13 residues. Germline CDR1 is SGDLS and CDR2 is YYNGEE. Germline trimming cut 3 bases from V and 7 bases from J; bases unmatched to any gene: 6. The CDR3 DNA is TGTGCCAGCAGCGGTACAGGGGATGGTGGCTACACCTTC. Translated: CASSGTGDGGYTF.

The gene calls are TRBV19 and TRBJ2-2, with 8 positions matching TRBD2. The germline V gene has CDR1 LNHDA and CDR2 SQIVND (reference sequence). The CDR3 is 16 amino acids. Germline trimming cut 7 bases from V and 0 bases from J; bases unmatched to any gene: 7. This chain's CDR3 is CASIVGGRSNTGELFF. The DNA for the CDR3 is TGTGCCAGTATTGTCGGCGGGAGGTCGAACACCGGGGAGCTGTTTTTT. Full variable domain (outside the CDR3, taken from reference TRBV19 and TRBJ2-2): DGGITQSPKYLFRKEGQNVTLSCEQNLNHDAMYWYRQDPGQGLRLIYYSQIVNDFQKGDIAEGYSVSREKKESFPLTVTSAQKNPTAFYLCASIVGGRSNTGELFFGEGSRLTVL.

This rearrangement joins TRBV27 to TRBJ1-5; TRBD1 matches 9 bases. This CDR3 comprises 15 residues. J gave up 4 bases and V 2 bases, and 3 bases lay outside the gene matches. Germline V CDR1 and CDR2: MNHEY, SMNVEV (reference sequence). Here the CDR3 reads CASSLVQGANQPQHF. The CDR3, as DNA: TGTGCCAGCAGTTTAGTACAGGGGGCGAATCAGCCCCAGCATTTT.

This chain connects TRBV9 to TRBJ2-3, with a tentative D call TRBD1 (5 bases). From germline, CDR1 is SGDLS and CDR2 YYNGEE. CDR3 size: 17 residues. The V end lost 0 bases, the J end lost 2 bases, and 16 bases lay between the germline ends. This CDR3 is CASSVVGHLPNTDTQYF. The CDR3 region has the DNA TGTGCCAGCAGCGTAGTGGGGCATCTGCCTAACACAGATACGCAGTATTTT.

The V and J genes are TRBV29-1 and TRBJ2-3; TRBD2 might be the D (7 bases). V was trimmed by 5 bases and J by 0 bases, leaving 15 bases between them. Germline assignment: CDR1 SQVTM and CDR2 ANQGSEA. This CDR3 region has 15 residues. CDR3 bases: TGCAGCGTTTCGGGGGGACATCGTAGCACAGATACGCAGTATTTT. Protein product: CSVSGGHRSTDTQYF.

This clone has just one count. This chain joins TRBV20-1 and TRBJ2-1; TRBD2 aligns across 7 bases. With V trimmed by 3 bases and J by 7 bases, 9 bases remained unmatched. The CDR3 runs to 14 residues. The germline V gene encodes CDR1 DFQATT and CDR2 SNEGSKA (reference sequence). CDR3 bases: TGCAGTGCTAGTCGGGGGGTCGAGGTGAATGAGCAGTTCTTC. Its translation is CSASRGVEVNEQFF.

The chain employs TRBV5-5 and TRBJ1-1, with D possibly matching TRBD1 (5 bases). V lost 6 bases and J lost 4, with 13 bases in between. Germline CDR1 and CDR2: SGHKS and YYEKEE (reference sequence). The CDR3 contains 13 residues. In DNA form, the CDR3 reads TGTGCCAGCATCCAGGACATTGTCACTGAAGCTTTCTTT. Protein sequence: CASIQDIVTEAFF.

This clone was seen a handful of times. The chain is built from TRBV11-2 and TRBJ2-5; D ambiguous. The CDR3 has 14 residues. The ends were cut back, 6 bases at V and 2 bases at J, with 13 bases in the middle. From germline, CDR1 is SGHAT and CDR2 FQNNGV. Here the CDR3 DNA reads TGTGCCAGCAGGCAACTAACTTTACAAGAGACCCAGTACTTC. This gives the protein CASRQLTLQETQYF.

This clone appeared a single time. CDR3 bases: TGTGCCAGTATCCGACCAGGGGGAAATGAAAAACTGTTTTTT. Protein: CASIRPGGNEKLFF. The chain has TRBV19 and TRBJ1-4; 7 bases map to TRBD1. Trimming took 7 bases from V and 5 from J; bases not matched to a gene: 7. This CDR3 has 14 residues. Germline V gene lookup returns CDR1 LNHDA and CDR2 SQIVND (reference sequence).

This clone is a singleton in its sample. This sequence joins TRBV2 and TRBJ1-6, with 9 bases lining up with TRBD1. Germline CDR1 is SNHLY and CDR2 is FYNNEI. The CDR3 consists of 16 residues. V lost 5 bases to trimming and J lost 1 base; unmatched junction nucleotides: 3. DNA of the CDR3: TGTGCCAGCAGTACCGGACAGGGGTCCTATAATTCACCCCTCCACTTT. Translation: CASSTGQGSYNSPLHF.

The chain carries TRBV25-1 and TRBJ2-7, with no clear D. In germline, CDR1 is MGHDK, CDR2 SYGVNS. There are 14 residues in the CDR3. V was shortened by 4 bases and J by 9 bases, with 19 bases between the two germline ends. The CDR3 DNA reads TGTGCCAGCAGTGCCCTGGCGGCGGCCCTGGTGCAGTACTTC. Residues: CASSALAAALVQYF.

This clone has more than one count but fewer than ten. V gene TRBV19 combines with J gene TRBJ1-2; 8 nucleotides match TRBD1. The junction had 4 bases not matched to a gene; V was cut back by 3 bases and J by 4 bases. From germline, CDR1 is LNHDA and CDR2 SQIVND (reference sequence). The CDR3 totals 14 residues. CDR3 coding DNA: TGTGCCAGTAGTATGGGGGACAGGATCTATGGCTACACCTTC. Protein: CASSMGDRIYGYTF.

This clone appeared a few times. This chain connects TRBV5-1 to TRBJ2-7; TRBD2 matches at 7 bases. This CDR3 spans 17 amino acids. The ends lost 0 bases at V and 0 bases at J; junction bases unmatched: 9. The germline CDR1 and CDR2 sequences are SGHRS and YFSETQ. The CDR3 DNA reads as TGCGCCAGCAGCTTGGGGCAGTTCGCGGGAGACTCCTACGAGCAGTACTTC. Protein: CASSLGQFAGDSYEQYF.

This clone has only one observation. The V and J genes are TRBV11-2 and TRBJ1-3; D might be TRBD1 (6 bases). Germline V CDR1 and CDR2: SGHAT, FQNNGV. CDR3 length equals 13 residues. Trimming removed 6 bases from V and 5 bases from J, with 11 bases in between. This CDR3 reads CASSTDRRNTIYF. In nucleotides, the CDR3 is TGTGCCAGCAGTACAGACAGGAGAAACACCATATATTTT.

The sample holds one count of this clone. V gene TRBV5-8 combines with J gene TRBJ2-2, with TRBD2 matching over 10 bases. Trimming removed 7 bases from V and 1 base from J; junction bases left unmatched: 7. The CDR3 totals 16 residues. Germline assignment: CDR1 SGHTS and CDR2 YDEGEE. DNA for the CDR3: TGTGCCAGCGGCATGACTAGCGGGTGGAACACCGGGGAGCTGTTTTTT. Its translation: CASGMTSGWNTGELFF.

The V call is TRBV5-1, the J call TRBJ1-1, with 8 bases identical to TRBD1. This CDR3 is 17 amino acids long. V lost 5 bases and J lost 4; bases outside the gene matches: 16. Germline lookup yields CDR1 SGHRS and CDR2 YFSETQ. CDR3 nucleotide sequence: TGCGCCAGCAGAGCTACGCGTGGACAGGGAATGTTCACTGAAGCTTTCTTT. This codes for CASRATRGQGMFTEAFF.

The V and J genes are TRBV5-8 and TRBJ1-5; 7 bases align to TRBD1. The germline gives CDR1 SGHTS, CDR2 YDEGEE. CDR3 length: 15 residues. V lost 5 bases, J lost 7 bases, and 12 bases stayed unmatched. For the CDR3, the DNA is TGTGCCAGCAGTGCGGGACAGTACCTCGCCCAGCCCCAGCATTTT. It specifies CASSAGQYLAQPQHF.

This clone turned up a few times. The CDR3 sequence: CASSLDPRTGADTEAFF. The CDR3 DNA follows: TGTGCCAGCAGCTTAGATCCAAGGACAGGCGCTGATACTGAAGCTTTCTTT. The chain couples TRBV7-9 to TRBJ1-1, with 7 nucleotides matching TRBD1. Germline V gives CDR1 SEHNR, CDR2 FQNEAQ (reference sequence). The CDR3 extends over 17 amino acids. With 1 base clipped from V and 5 bases from J, the junction kept 13 bases outside the gene matches.

The chain uses TRBV9 and TRBJ1-1; D is perhaps TRBD1 (6 bases). V was pared by 4 bases and J by 3 bases, with 16 bases between. Germline values: CDR1 SGDLS, CDR2 YYNGEE. The CDR3 totals 15 residues. As DNA, the CDR3 is TGTGCCAGCAGCATTAGACAGGCGGGGGACACTGAAGCTTTCTTT. This translates into CASSIRQAGDTEAFF.

The chain couples TRBV5-1 to TRBJ1-2; no clear D. The CDR3 totals 15 residues. Trimming took 2 bases from V and 3 from J, leaving 14 bases between them. Per germline, CDR1 SGHRS and CDR2 YFSETQ. The CDR3 is CASSLTVLSDYGYTF. In DNA, the CDR3 is TGCGCCAGCAGCTTAACGGTGCTGAGCGACTATGGCTACACCTTC.

As for this clone: Germline is not matched at one junction end, which may reflect a read error. The chain carries TRBV15 and TRBJ2-5, with 13 bases that match TRBD2. The CDR3 has 14 residues. Germline V lookup: CDR1 LNHNV, CDR2 YYDKDF (reference sequence). CDR3 protein: CATGRTSGRLPQYF. Written as DNA, the CDR3 is TGTGCCACCGGCAGGACTAGCGGGAGATTGCCCCAGTACTTC. The full variable domain, its missing parts supplied by reference TRBV15 and TRBJ2-5, is DAMVIQNPRYQVTQFGKPVTLSCSQTLNHNVMYWYQQKSSQAPKLLFHYYDKDFNNEADTPDNFQSRRPNTSFCFLDIRSPGLGDTAMYLCATGRTSGRLPQYFGPGTRLLVL.

The chain uses TRBV25-1 and TRBJ2-1, with 10 bases lining up with TRBD2. CDR3 length: 16 amino acids. V lost 3 bases, J lost 0 bases, and 2 bases stayed unmatched. Per the germline V gene, CDR1 is MGHDK and CDR2 is SYGVNS. CDR3 DNA sequence: TGTGCCAGCAGTGACGCTAGCGGGGGCTCCTACAATGAGCAGTTCTTC. Its translation: CASSDASGGSYNEQFF.